The clone carrying this T cell receptor (beta chain) showed up just a few times. The antigen remains unidentified. Libraries for TCR beta were made by quantitative 5'-RACE with molecular barcodes. From the 5' RACE reads, TCRdb called clonotypes with MiXCR, one entry per CDR3 protein. In the table there are some 140,000 distinct CDR3 sequences, approximately 9.2% of which are singletons. Germline V CDR1 and CDR2: SQVTM, ANQGSEA. The CDR3 sequence is 15 residues long. Trimming left V 3 bases short and J 4 bases short, with 17 bases between. This sample was taken from a study of CD8 T cells in ankylosing spondylitis. General observations from the study: Ankylosing spondylitis blood seemed to carry a telltale TCR beta motif made of several highly homologous variants. Peripheral blood held disease-linked clones only at relatively low frequency, and these were CD8+.

The rearrangement joins TRBV29-1 to TRBJ2-3, with D perhaps TRBD2 (5 bases). The TCR comes from a male donor with ankylosing spondylitis. The specimen was synovial fluid, either unsorted or a sorted T cell fraction (not recorded which). The CDR3 DNA follows: TGCAGCGTTGATGGTGGTAGCGCGGGCCCAGATACGCAGTATTTT. It yields the protein CSVDGGSAGPDTQYF.